The text below deals with one T cell receptor (beta chain). What it binds is not known. These data come from a study of OX40 agonist ivuxolimab in advanced cancers. Study observations and caveats: Antigen targets of the expanded peripheral T cells went undetermined.

Sequencing used immunoSEQ multiplex PCR; TCRdb keeps in-frame clones, though not all of them. The table lists 55,000 to 65,000 clones, approximately 86% of them singletons. Germline CDR1 reads SGHTA; CDR2 reads FQGTGA. The V and J ends lost 0 bases and 1 base respectively, with 7 bases between them. The CDR3 consists of 14 residues. The genes are TRBV7-3 and TRBJ2-7; D perhaps matches TRBD2 (6 bases). The clonotype originates from an adult with an advanced solid tumor such as melanoma, head and neck, liver or kidney cancer. Sequencing used CD4+ or CD8+ T cells sorted from blood, obtained in a trial of the OX40 agonist ivuxolimab. The CDR3 reads CASSLTSGSYEQYF. The CDR3 DNA follows: TGTGCCAGCAGCTTAACTAGCGGATCCTACGAGCAGTACTTC.